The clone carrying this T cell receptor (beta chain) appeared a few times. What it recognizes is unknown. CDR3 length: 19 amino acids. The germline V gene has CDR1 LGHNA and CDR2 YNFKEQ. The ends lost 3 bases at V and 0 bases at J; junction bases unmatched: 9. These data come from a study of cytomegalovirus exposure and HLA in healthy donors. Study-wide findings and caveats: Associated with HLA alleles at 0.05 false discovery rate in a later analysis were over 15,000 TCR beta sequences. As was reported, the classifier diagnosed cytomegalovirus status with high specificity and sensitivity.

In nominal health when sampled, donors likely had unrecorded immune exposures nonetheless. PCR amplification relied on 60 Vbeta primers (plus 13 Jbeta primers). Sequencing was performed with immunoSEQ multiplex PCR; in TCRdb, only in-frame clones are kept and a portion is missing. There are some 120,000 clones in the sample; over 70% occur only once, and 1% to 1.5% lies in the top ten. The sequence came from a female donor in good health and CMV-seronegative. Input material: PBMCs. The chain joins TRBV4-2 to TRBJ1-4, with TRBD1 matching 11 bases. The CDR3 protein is CASSHSGTGGRATNEKLFF. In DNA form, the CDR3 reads TGTGCCAGCAGCCATTCCGGGACAGGGGGGAGAGCAACTAATGAAAAACTGTTTTTT.